The next 14 T cell receptor beta chains were all read from a single sample in a study of blood T cell repertoires in COVID-19 (dated by TCRdb to 2020 to 2022). Library generation was performed with the immunoSEQ multiplex PCR assay. TCRdb retrieved this table from immuneACCESS and kept in-frame rearrangements only. Not all clones are present; in checked studies, unresolved V genes account for under half, and no reason is known for the remainder. The sample table records 200,000 to 250,000 clones; more than 85% of these occur just once. The ten largest clones add up to 10% of the sample. Material: peripheral blood. Receptors originate from a woman aged 45-60 years with COVID-19, enrolled during active disease.

The chain links TRBV11-2 to TRBJ2-7, with 9 bases aligning to TRBD1. CDR3 length: 14 amino acids. Germline CDR1 SGHAT, CDR2 FQNNGV. Unmatched junction bases numbered 5, after V lost 4 bases and J lost 4 bases. The CDR3 here is CASSWGQGGYEQYF. The CDR3 DNA reads TGTGCCAGCAGCTGGGGACAGGGTGGATACGAGCAGTACTTC.

This rearrangement joins TRBV5-4 to TRBJ2-5; TRBD2 aligns across 10 bases. The V and J ends lost 1 base and 5 bases, in that order; junction bases with no gene match: 8. Germline V gene data show CDR1 as SGHNT and CDR2 as YYREEE (reference sequence). The CDR3 runs to 16 residues. CDR3 nucleotides: TGTGCCAGCAGCTTGAAAACGAGCGGGGGGGCTGAGACCCAGTACTTC. Protein: CASSLKTSGGAETQYF.

This chain uses TRBV11-2 with TRBJ2-1; 7 bases fit TRBD2. Germline V CDR1 and CDR2: SGHAT, FQNNGV. This CDR3 is 16 amino acids long. Unmatched junction bases numbered 7, after V lost 5 bases and J lost 0 bases. The CDR3 reads CASSPRGSYSYNEQFF. The DNA for the CDR3 is TGTGCCAGCAGCCCGCGGGGGTCTTACTCCTACAATGAGCAGTTCTTC.

The chain carries TRBV27 and TRBJ1-2, with 8 bases aligning to TRBD1. V trimming: 6 bases; J trimming: 6 bases; junction bases outside the gene matches: 6. The germline gives CDR1 MNHEY, CDR2 SMNVEV (reference sequence). The CDR3 contains 13 residues. CDR3: CASSLGQGNGYTF. The CDR3, as DNA: TGTGCCAGCAGCCTTGGACAGGGCAATGGCTACACCTTC.

The V and J genes are TRBV20-1 and TRBJ1-2, with D hard to call. The CDR3 runs to 11 residues. V shed 8 bases and J shed 5 bases, with 12 bases lying between them. Germline V gives CDR1 DFQATT, CDR2 SNEGSKA (reference sequence). For the CDR3, the DNA is TGCAGTAGCCCTGGAGAGTATGGCTACACCTTC. It is translated as CSSPGEYGYTF.

The chain carries TRBV6-2 or TRBV6-3 and TRBJ2-2; 7 nucleotides line up with TRBD1. The J segment lost 1 base and the V segment lost 6 bases, leaving 8 bases of the junction unmatched. The CDR3 spans 16 residues. Germline V lookup: CDR1 MNHEY, CDR2 SVGEGT. This chain's CDR3 is CASRPPGGLNTGELFF. The CDR3 nucleotides read TGTGCCAGCAGACCTCCAGGGGGTTTGAACACCGGGGAGCTGTTTTTT.

The CDR3 spells CASSLGQGGPEAFF. The CDR3 DNA is TGTGCCAGTAGTTTGGGACAGGGGGGGCCTGAAGCTTTCTTT. The V and J genes are TRBV19 and TRBJ1-1; 11 bases agree with TRBD1. Germline CDR1 reads LNHDA; CDR2 reads SQIVND (reference sequence). The CDR3 runs to 14 residues. V trimming: 5 bases; J trimming: 6 bases; junction bases outside the gene matches: 5.

The J gene is TRBJ2-2, the V gene TRBV24-1, with 8 positions matching TRBD2. Trimming at V came to 3 bases and at J to 0 bases, leaving 5 bases not matched to a gene. The germline gives CDR1 KGHDR, CDR2 SFDVKD. The CDR3 length is 17 residues. CDR3 coding DNA: TGTGCCACCAGTGATCCCGGGAGGGCCTCGAACACCGGGGAGCTGTTTTTT. It codes for CATSDPGRASNTGELFF.

V usage is TRBV2 and J usage is TRBJ2-7; D is perhaps TRBD1 (6 bases). The CDR3 extends over 16 amino acids. CDR1 SNHLY and CDR2 FYNNEI come from the germline V gene. With 3 bases removed from V and 1 base from J, the gap between germline ends came to 16 bases. Written as DNA, the CDR3 is TGTGCCAGCAGTGAGCACCGACCGGACAGTTCCTACGAGCAGTACGTC. Protein product: CASSEHRPDSSYEQYV.

A few counts support this clone. The rearrangement links TRBV5-1 to TRBJ1-6; D unresolved. Germline CDR1 is SGHRS and CDR2 is YFSETQ. Trimming pared 1 base from V and 9 bases from J, leaving 11 bases between. The CDR3 length is 14 residues. CDR3: CASSLNSVTSPLHF. CDR3 nucleotide sequence: TGCGCCAGCAGCTTGAATAGCGTAACTTCACCCCTCCACTTT.

The chain employs TRBV11-2 and TRBJ2-4; D remains ambiguous. Trimming shortened V by 4 bases and J by 12 bases, and 10 bases separated the two germline ends. The CDR3 loop spans 11 amino acids. CDR1 SGHAT and CDR2 FQNNGV come from the germline V gene. The CDR3 bases are TGTGCCAGCAGCTCTAACTACAATCAGTACTTC. It encodes CASSSNYNQYF.

The J gene is TRBJ1-2, the V gene TRBV7-6; 7 bases fit TRBD1. After removal of 0 bases from V and 8 bases from J, the junction contained 9 bases not matched to a gene. CDR1 and CDR2 from the germline V gene are SGHVS and FNYEAQ. The CDR3 spans 15 residues. The DNA of the CDR3 is TGTGCCAGCAGCTTAGCCCGGACAGGCCCTAGGGGCTACACCTTC. Translated: CASSLARTGPRGYTF.

The genes are TRBV11-3 and TRBJ2-2, with D unresolved. The V gene's germline CDR1 is SGHNT and CDR2 YENEEA. The CDR3 contains 16 residues. V was pared by 2 bases and J by 0 bases, with 10 bases between. The CDR3 sequence: CASSLLTPANTGELFF. The CDR3 DNA is TGTGCCAGCAGCTTACTGACACCTGCGAACACCGGGGAGCTGTTTTTT.

The chain uses TRBV6-4 and TRBJ1-6, with 8 bases lining up with TRBD1. V shed 5 bases, J shed 6 bases, and the junction held 6 bases outside the gene matches. The CDR3 is made up of 15 amino acids. The germline V gene has CDR1 MRHNA and CDR2 SNTAGT. The CDR3 DNA is TGTGCCAGCAGTTCAAGACAGGGGAGTAATTCACCCCTCCACTTT. Its protein product is CASSSRQGSNSPLHF.